Listed here are 22 T cell receptor beta chains from one sample, sequenced in a study of vaccination effects on CD4 cells after COVID-19 (dated by TCRdb to the early 2020s). The ViraFEST assay stimulated PBMC with viral peptide pools and then used TCR sequencing to identify antigen-specific CD4+ T cell clonotypes by expansion. After 10 days of culture, CD4+ T cells were isolated with the EasySep CD4+ T cell isolation kit. Two doses of either the BNT162b2 or the mRNA-1273 mRNA SARS-CoV-2 vaccine were administered to participants. The receptor library was made with the immunoSEQ multiplex PCR assay. The source is immuneACCESS, and TCRdb retained only in-frame sequences with V and J called. Part of the clones is not carried over; for the studies checked, unresolved V genes explain less than half of this, and the remainder is unexplained. For this sample the table gives around 25,000 clones, of which 83% were detected only once. The top ten clones comprise almost 1.5% of the sample.

No antigen has been assigned to these receptors. This specimen consisted of CD4+ T cells from PBMCs cultured with HCoV-NL63 spike peptides, obtained after COVID-19 vaccination. Read against the paper, the sample's cell subset or site label means: HCoV-NL63 spike overlapping peptide pool stimulation. The receptors originated from a human donor who received a COVID-19 vaccine. Some clones in this sample may be carry-over from other donors' samples.

The rearrangement links TRBV5-1 to TRBJ1-2; D possibly corresponds to TRBD1 (5 bases). Germline V gene sequence: CDR1 SGHRS, CDR2 YFSETQ. V was shortened by 0 bases and J by 6 bases, with 15 bases between the two germline ends. This CDR3 comprises 15 residues. CDR3 sequence (DNA): TGCGCCAGCAGCTTGGTCCGTCCGGGGGGGGATGGCTACACCTTC. It encodes CASSLVRPGGDGYTF. Complete variable domain (other parts from reference TRBV5-1 and TRBJ1-2): KAGVTQTPRYLIKTRGQQVTLSCSPISGHRSVSWYQQTPGQGLQFLFEYFSETQRNKGNFPGRFSGRQFSNSRSEMNVSTLELGDSALYLCASSLVRPGGDGYTFGSGTRLTVV.

J is TRBJ2-1 and V is TRBV2, with TRBD2 matching 8 bases. Germline values: CDR1 SNHLY, CDR2 FYNNEI. This CDR3 contains 15 residues. Losses at the gene ends were 7 bases for V and 10 bases for J; bases not matched to a gene: 15. This chain's CDR3 is CASTPGGGALREQFF. The CDR3 nucleotides read TGTGCCAGCACCCCGGGAGGGGGGGCCCTCAGGGAGCAGTTCTTC.

The chain uses TRBV19 and TRBJ1-6; 10 nucleotides line up with TRBD1. This CDR3 contains 15 residues. V shed 7 bases and J 10 bases; nucleotides not matched to a gene: 10. Germline CDR1 reads LNHDA; CDR2 reads SQIVND (reference sequence). The CDR3 sequence is CASKGGQGLRSPLHF. For the CDR3, the DNA is TGTGCCAGTAAAGGGGGACAGGGGTTAAGATCACCCCTCCACTTT. The variable domain in full, completed from reference TRBV19 and TRBJ1-6, reads DGGITQSPKYLFRKEGQNVTLSCEQNLNHDAMYWYRQDPGQGLRLIYYSQIVNDFQKGDIAEGYSVSREKKESFPLTVTSAQKNPTAFYLCASKGGQGLRSPLHFGNGTRLTVT.

Points on this clone: Compared with germline, one end of the junction differs, possibly owing to a read error. For the CDR3, the DNA is TGTGCCAGCAGTGAGAGAAACCTTCCGAACCTTTTT. Translated: CASSERNLPNLF. The chain employs TRBV6-1 and TRBJ2-3; D unclear. Germline assignment: CDR1 MNHNS and CDR2 SASEGT. CDR3 length: 12 amino acids.

A few counts support this clone. The sample contains more than one DNA sequence encoding this CDR3. The CDR3: CASSSQGARQPQHF. CDR3 nucleotide sequence: TGTGCCAGCAGCAGTCAGGGGGCACGGCAGCCCCAGCATTTT. The genes are TRBV28 and TRBJ1-5; 8 bases are shared with TRBD1. Per the germline V gene, CDR1 is MDHEN and CDR2 is SYDVKM. The CDR3 is 14 amino acids. V lost 6 bases and J lost 7; bases outside the gene matches: 8. The whole variable domain, remainder taken from reference TRBV28 and TRBJ1-5, is DVKVTQSSRYLVKRTGEKVFLECVQDMDHENMFWYRQDPGLGLRLIYFSYDVKMKEKGDIPEGYSVSREKKERFSLILESASTNQTSMYLCASSSQGARQPQHFGDGTRLSIL.

The J gene is TRBJ2-3, the V gene TRBV7-2; D gene unclear. V gave up 3 bases and J gave up 0 bases, with 7 bases separating them. CDR3 length equals 14 residues. From germline, CDR1 is SGHTA and CDR2 FQGNSA. The CDR3 region is CASSFGSSTDTQYF. The CDR3 DNA reads TGTGCCAGCAGCTTCGGGTCTAGCACAGATACGCAGTATTTT.

The chain joins TRBV6-5 to TRBJ2-3; D remains unclear. The V end was cut by 6 bases, the J end by 6 bases, with 10 bases between. The germline gives CDR1 MNHEY, CDR2 SVGAGI. The CDR3 spans 12 residues. This CDR3 reads CASRQIPDTQYF. Here the CDR3 DNA reads TGTGCCAGCAGGCAGATTCCTGATACGCAGTATTTT.

This clone was picked up a small number of times. The rearrangement joins TRBV10-3 to TRBJ2-7; the D is unclear. The CDR3 totals 12 residues. Germline assignment: CDR1 ENHRY and CDR2 SYGVKD. V dropped 2 bases and J dropped 2 bases, with 4 bases sitting between them. For the CDR3, the DNA is TGTGCCATCAGTGAGGGTACCTACGAGCAGTACGTC. It translates to CAISEGTYEQYV.

V gene TRBV4-2 combines with J gene TRBJ1-1; D not certain. CDR3 length: 14 amino acids. V gave up 3 bases and J gave up 4 bases, with 12 bases separating them. The germline CDR1 and CDR2 sequences are LGHNA and YNFKEQ. Here the CDR3 DNA reads TGTGCCAGCAGCCATGGACTGCTGGGCACTGAAGCTTTCTTT. Its translation is CASSHGLLGTEAFF.

The chain carries TRBV19 and TRBJ1-4; 7 bases are shared with TRBD1. The CDR3 consists of 15 residues. The germline V gene has CDR1 LNHDA and CDR2 SQIVND (reference sequence). Trimming at V came to 5 bases and at J to 8 bases, leaving 11 bases not matched to a gene. Here the CDR3 DNA reads TGTGCCAGTAGTCAACGACAGGGAAGTTTGGAAAAACTGTTTTTT. It encodes CASSQRQGSLEKLFF.

The chain combines TRBV11-1 with TRBJ1-1, with D possibly matching TRBD1 (5 bases). Between the trimmed V and J ends, which lost 4 bases and 3 bases, there was a span of 15 bases. The CDR3 is made up of 15 amino acids. CDR1 SGHAT and CDR2 FQDESV come from the germline V gene (reference sequence). The chain's CDR3 is CASSSFQGVYTEAFF. Written as DNA, the CDR3 is TGTGCCAGCAGCTCATTCCAGGGAGTTTACACTGAAGCTTTCTTT. The full variable domain, its missing parts supplied by reference TRBV11-1 and TRBJ1-1, is EAEVAQSPRYKITEKSQAVAFWCDPISGHATLYWYRQILGQGPELLVQFQDESVVDDSQLPKDRFSAERLKGVDSTLKIQPAELGDSAMYLCASSSFQGVYTEAFFGQGTRLTVV.

V is TRBV30 and J is TRBJ1-2; TRBD1 is a possible D gene (6 bases). The V end lost 0 bases, the J end lost 6 bases, and 17 bases lay between the germline ends. The CDR3 totals 15 residues. The germline CDR1 and CDR2 sequences are GTSNPN and SVGIG (reference sequence). The chain's CDR3 is CAWSVRNRVLDGYTF. The CDR3 DNA sequence: TGTGCCTGGAGTGTGAGAAACAGGGTCTTGGATGGCTACACCTTC. The full variable domain, rest sourced from reference TRBV30 and TRBJ1-2, is SQTIHQWPATLVQPVGSPLSLECTVEGTSNPNLYWYRQAAGRGLQLLFYSVGIGQISSEVPQNLSASRPQDRQFILSSKKLLLSDSGFYLCAWSVRNRVLDGYTFGSGTRLTVV.

V usage is TRBV5-4 and J usage is TRBJ2-3; possible D gene TRBD2, 6 bases. The CDR3 is 16 amino acids. Germline values: CDR1 SGHNT, CDR2 YYREEE (reference sequence). The V end was cut by 0 bases, the J end by 6 bases, with 17 bases between. The DNA for the CDR3 is TGTGCCAGCAGCTTGGGCTGGGACTCCAAGGGGGATACGCAGTATTTT. Amino acid sequence: CASSLGWDSKGDTQYF.

The DNA for the CDR3 is TGTGCCTGGAGTGCTGGTCGCGGGGGGGTGGATACGCAGTATTTT. Its translation: CAWSAGRGGVDTQYF. This chain links TRBV30 with TRBJ2-3; 9 bases fit TRBD2. The length of the CDR3 is 15 residues. V trimming: 1 base; J trimming: 6 bases; junction bases outside the gene matches: 8. The germline V gene has CDR1 GTSNPN and CDR2 SVGIG (reference sequence).

The CDR3 here is CASSQDFTGGSSGYTF. CDR3 sequence (DNA): TGCGCCAGCAGCCAAGATTTTACAGGGGGCTCGTCTGGCTACACCTTC. The chain recombines TRBV4-3 with TRBJ1-2; 9 bases fit TRBD1. CDR1 is LGHNA and CDR2 is YSLEER in the germline V gene. This CDR3 is 16 amino acids long. J gave up 7 bases and V 0 bases, and 9 bases lay outside the gene matches.

This rearrangement joins TRBV5-1 to TRBJ2-1, with D tentatively TRBD1 (7 bases). The ends were cut back, 3 bases at V and 8 bases at J, with 18 bases in the middle. The CDR3 loop spans 15 amino acids. The germline gives CDR1 SGHRS, CDR2 YFSETQ. DNA for the CDR3: TGCGCCAGCAGCTCGGGACAGTGGGGGGACGATGAGCAGTTCTTC. Protein: CASSSGQWGDDEQFF.

This sequence joins TRBV19 and TRBJ1-6, with D maybe TRBD1 (5 bases). V lost 7 bases to trimming and J lost 4 bases, with 11 bases between them. Germline loops: CDR1 LNHDA, CDR2 SQIVND (reference sequence). The length of the CDR3 is 14 residues. The CDR3 DNA follows: TGTGCCAGTACCTCCAGGGAGTATAATTCACCCCTCCACTTT. It encodes CASTSREYNSPLHF.

The V and J genes are TRBV6-5 and TRBJ1-5; TRBD1 is a possible D gene (5 bases). The ends were cut back, 6 bases at V and 5 bases at J, with 17 bases in the middle. There are 15 residues in the CDR3. Germline V gene sequence: CDR1 MNHEY, CDR2 SVGAGI. Here the CDR3 DNA reads TGTGCCAGCAGCCGCGGGACCCAAAGGGATCAGCCCCAGCATTTT. Translated, it gives CASSRGTQRDQPQHF.

Here the CDR3 reads CASSPTARGVRDEQYV. CDR3 DNA: TGTGCCAGCAGTCCCACCGCGCGGGGGGTTCGGGACGAGCAGTACGTC. The chain links TRBV28 to TRBJ2-7, with 8 bases aligning to TRBD2. Germline CDR1 MDHEN, CDR2 SYDVKM. J was trimmed by 5 bases and V by 5 bases; bases with no gene match: 14. This CDR3 region has 16 residues.

V usage is TRBV5-1 and J usage is TRBJ2-3, with D uncertain. Germline V gives CDR1 SGHRS, CDR2 YFSETQ. The CDR3 is 13 residues long. Trimming took 2 bases from V and 2 from J, leaving 6 bases between them. The CDR3 here is CASSFRTTDTQYF. CDR3 nucleotide sequence: TGCGCCAGCAGCTTCCGGACCACAGATACGCAGTATTTT.

The chain couples TRBV9 to TRBJ2-1, with D perhaps assigned TRBD1 or TRBD2 (5 bases each). Trimming left V 6 bases short and J 0 bases short, with 19 bases between. This CDR3 is 17 amino acids long. The V gene's germline CDR1 is SGDLS and CDR2 YYNGEE. The CDR3 loop is CASTLSGTSSSYNEQFF. CDR3 sequence (DNA): TGTGCCAGCACCCTTTCCGGGACGTCGAGCTCCTACAATGAGCAGTTCTTC.

This clone was seen only a few times. The gene calls are TRBV3-1 (or the pseudogene TRBV3-2) and TRBJ1-2; D is undetermined. Trimming shortened V by 2 bases and J by 2 bases, and 3 bases separated the two germline ends. Per germline, CDR1 LGHDT and CDR2 YNNKEL (reference sequence). CDR3 length: 12 residues. The chain's CDR3 is CASSQLNYGYTF. CDR3 bases: TGTGCCAGCAGCCAATTGAACTATGGCTACACCTTC.